This T cell receptor (beta chain) was identified in a study of OX40 agonist ivuxolimab in advanced cancers. Overall study context: Intravenous ivuxolimab was administered to patients every 2 weeks at 0.01 to 10 mg/kg.

Sequencing was performed with immunoSEQ multiplex PCR; in TCRdb, only in-frame clones are kept and a portion is missing. The sample yields roughly 70,000 clones, roughly 88% seen once. Study outcomes and limitations: More expanded clones were seen, on average, in CD8+ T cells than in CD4+. Dose levels from 0.1 to 3.0 mg/kg saw CD4+ and CD8+ blood T cells expand clonally by week 6.

On this clone: No antigen is known for it.

Germline CDR1 reads MNHNS; CDR2 reads SASEGT. J gave up 3 bases and V 4 bases, and 5 bases lay outside the gene matches. This CDR3 contains 14 residues. This chain links TRBV6-1 with TRBJ2-7, with 8 nucleotides matching TRBD1. Sequencing was performed on CD4+ or CD8+ T cells sorted from blood, taken in a trial of the OX40 agonist ivuxolimab. The sequence derives from an adult with an advanced solid tumor such as melanoma, head and neck, liver or kidney cancer. CDR3 DNA: TGTGCCAGCAGTGGGACAGGGTCAGACTACGAGCAGTACTTC. Translated, it gives CASSGTGSDYEQYF.